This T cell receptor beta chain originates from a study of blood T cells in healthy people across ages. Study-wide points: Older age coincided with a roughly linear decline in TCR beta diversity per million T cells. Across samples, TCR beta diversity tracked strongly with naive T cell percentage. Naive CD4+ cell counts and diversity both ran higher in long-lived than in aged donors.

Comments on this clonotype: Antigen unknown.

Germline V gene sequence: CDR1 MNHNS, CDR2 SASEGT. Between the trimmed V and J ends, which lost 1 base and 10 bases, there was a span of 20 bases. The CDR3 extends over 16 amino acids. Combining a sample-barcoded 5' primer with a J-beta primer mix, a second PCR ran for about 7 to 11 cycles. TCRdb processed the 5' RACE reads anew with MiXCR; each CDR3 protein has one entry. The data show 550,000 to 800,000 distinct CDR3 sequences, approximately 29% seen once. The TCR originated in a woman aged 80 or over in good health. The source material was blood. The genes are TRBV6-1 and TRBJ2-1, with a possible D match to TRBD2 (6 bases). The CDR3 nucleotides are TGTGCCAGCAGTGAAGAGCGGAGGGGCACCACCTACGAGCAGTTCTTC. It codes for CASSEERRGTTYEQFF.